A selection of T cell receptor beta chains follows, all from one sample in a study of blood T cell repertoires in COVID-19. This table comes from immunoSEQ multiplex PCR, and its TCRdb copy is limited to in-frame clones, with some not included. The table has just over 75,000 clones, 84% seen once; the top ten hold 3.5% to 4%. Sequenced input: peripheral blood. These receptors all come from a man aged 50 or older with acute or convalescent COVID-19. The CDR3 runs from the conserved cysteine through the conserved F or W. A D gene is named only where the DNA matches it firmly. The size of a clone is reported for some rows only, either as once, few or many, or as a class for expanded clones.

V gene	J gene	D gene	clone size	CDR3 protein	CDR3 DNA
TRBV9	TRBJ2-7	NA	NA	CASSVGGRAWDEQYF	TGTGCCAGCAGCGTAGGAGGCAGGGCCTGGGACGAGCAGTACTTC
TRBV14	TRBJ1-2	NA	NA	CASSQGGQGSFDGYTF	TGTGCCAGCAGCCAAGGAGGGCAGGGGAGTTTTGATGGCTACACCTTC
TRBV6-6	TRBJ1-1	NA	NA	CASTLAGGTEAFF	TGTGCCAGCACCCTTGCCGGAGGGACTGAAGCTTTCTTT
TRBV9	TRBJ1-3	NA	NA	CASSGAEREYGNTIYF	TGTGCCAGCAGCGGGGCAGAGCGGGAGTACGGAAACACCATATATTTT
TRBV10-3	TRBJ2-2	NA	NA	CAISPGGTGELFF	TGTGCCATCAGCCCCGGGGGAACCGGGGAGCTGTTTTTT
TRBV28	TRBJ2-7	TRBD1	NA	CASRPGQGGEQYF	TGTGCCAGCAGGCCGGGACAGGGGGGCGAGCAGTACTTC
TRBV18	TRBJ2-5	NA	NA	CASSTNRQETQYF	TGTGCCAGCTCAACTAACAGGCAAGAGACCCAGTACTTC
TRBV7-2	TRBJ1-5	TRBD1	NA	CASSPGQGADQPQHF	TGTGCCAGCAGCCCCGGACAGGGGGCAGATCAGCCCCAGCATTTT
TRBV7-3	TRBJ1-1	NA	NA	CASSLSGMNTEAFF	TGTGCCAGCAGCTTATCAGGTATGAACACTGAAGCTTTCTTT
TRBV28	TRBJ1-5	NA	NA	CASRPVGQPQHF	TGTGCCAGCAGGCCCGTCGGGCAGCCCCAGCATTTT
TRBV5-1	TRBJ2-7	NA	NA	CASSLERQMGFEQYF	TGCGCCAGCAGCTTGGAGCGCCAAATGGGTTTCGAGCAGTACTTC
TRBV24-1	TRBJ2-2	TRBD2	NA	CATKGLAGTGELFF	TGTGCCACCAAGGGACTAGCGGGCACCGGGGAGCTGTTTTTT
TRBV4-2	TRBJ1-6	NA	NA	CASSHVEQTNSPLHF	TGTGCCAGCAGCCACGTTGAACAGACTAATTCACCCCTCCACTTT
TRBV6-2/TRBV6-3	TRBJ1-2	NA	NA	CASSDSYYGYTF	TGTGCCAGCAGTGACAGTTACTATGGCTACACCTTC
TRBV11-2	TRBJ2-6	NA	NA	CASSTGPGANVLTF	TGTGCCAGCAGTACAGGCCCTGGGGCCAACGTCCTGACTTTC
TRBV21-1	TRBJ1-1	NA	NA	CASSTYTGGVAFF	TGTGCCAGCAGCACCTACACAGGGGGGGTAGCTTTCTTT
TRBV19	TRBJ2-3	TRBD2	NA	CASSRGGEAGFTDTQYF	TGTGCCAGTAGTAGGGGCGGAGAAGCGGGGTTCACAGATACGCAGTATTTT
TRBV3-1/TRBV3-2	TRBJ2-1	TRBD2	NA	CASSQEGLAVGEQFF	TGTGCCAGCAGCCAGGAGGGACTAGCGGTAGGGGAGCAGTTCTTC
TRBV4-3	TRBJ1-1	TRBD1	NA	CASSQDRQGRRAFF	TGCGCCAGCAGCCAAGACCGACAGGGTAGGAGAGCTTTCTTT
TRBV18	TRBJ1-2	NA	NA	CASSPIREAANYGYTF	TGTGCCAGCTCACCCATCCGGGAGGCAGCTAACTATGGCTACACCTTC
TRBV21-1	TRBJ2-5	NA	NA	CASSNEVGGVQETQYF	TGTGCCAGCAGCAATGAAGTCGGGGGGGTTCAAGAGACCCAGTACTTC
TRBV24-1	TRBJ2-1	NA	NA	CATSPTSSNEQFF	TGTGCCACCAGCCCGACTAGTTCGAATGAGCAGTTCTTC
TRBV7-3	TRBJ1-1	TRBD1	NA	CASSPQGISNTEAFF	TGTGCCAGCAGCCCACAGGGGATTTCGAACACTGAAGCTTTCTTT
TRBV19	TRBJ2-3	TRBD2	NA	CASSRGGSPETDTQYF	TGTGCCAGTAGTAGGGGCGGGAGCCCCGAGACAGATACGCAGTATTTT
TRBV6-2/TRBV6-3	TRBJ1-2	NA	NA	CASSHPTGNYGYTF	TGTGCCAGCAGCCACCCGACGGGGAACTATGGCTACACCTTC
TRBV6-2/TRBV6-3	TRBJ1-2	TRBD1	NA	CASSYSYTTGEAYGYTF	TGTGCCAGCAGTTATTCGTACACGACAGGGGAGGCCTATGGCTACACCTTC
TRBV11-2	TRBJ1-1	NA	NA	CASRDSLTEAFF	TGTGCCAGCAGGGACAGTCTTACTGAAGCTTTCTTT
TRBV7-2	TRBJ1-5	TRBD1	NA	CASSPWTGNMNQPQHF	TGTGCCAGCAGCCCCTGGACAGGGAATATGAATCAGCCCCAGCATTTT
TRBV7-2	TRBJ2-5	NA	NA	CASSLDGGQGRGLGYF	TGTGCCAGCAGCTTAGATGGGGGACAAGGCCGGGGTTTAGGGTACTTC
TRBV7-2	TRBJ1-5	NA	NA	CASSLYGDQPQHF	TGTGCCAGCAGCTTATACGGAGATCAGCCCCAGCATTTT
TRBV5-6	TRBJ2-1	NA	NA	CASSLGQGGANGEQFF	TGTGCCAGCAGCTTGGGGCAGGGCGGGGCCAATGGTGAGCAGTTCTTC
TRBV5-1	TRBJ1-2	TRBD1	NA	CASSLDPTGANYGYTF	TGCGCCAGCAGCTTGGATCCGACAGGGGCTAACTATGGCTACACCTTC
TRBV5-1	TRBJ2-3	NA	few	CASSLAGITDTQYF	TGCGCCAGCAGCTTGGCAGGGATCACAGATACGCAGTATTTT
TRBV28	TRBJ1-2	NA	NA	CASSLEGTIYGYTF	TGTGCCAGCAGTTTGGAGGGGACGATTTATGGCTACACCTTC
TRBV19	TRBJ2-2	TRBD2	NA	CASRASGTGELFF	TGTGCCAGTAGGGCTAGCGGGACCGGGGAGCTGTTTTTT
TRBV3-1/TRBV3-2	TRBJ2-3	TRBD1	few	CASSQGQGFGTDTQYF	TGTGCCAGCAGCCAAGGACAGGGGTTTGGCACAGATACGCAGTATTTT
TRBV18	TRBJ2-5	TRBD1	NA	CASSPGQGGTQYF	TGTGCCAGCTCACCCGGACAGGGGGGGACCCAGTACTTC
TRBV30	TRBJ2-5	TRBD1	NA	CAWRTTGGKETQYF	TGTGCCTGGAGGACAACAGGGGGCAAGGAGACCCAGTACTTC
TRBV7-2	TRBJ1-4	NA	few	CASSSGGGDYEKLFF	TGTGCCAGCAGCTCCGGAGGTGGCGATTATGAAAAACTGTTTTTT
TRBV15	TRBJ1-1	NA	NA	CATSRESGVSFF	TGTGCCACCAGCAGAGAGTCAGGGGTTTCTTTCTTT
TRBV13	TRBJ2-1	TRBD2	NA	CASSTPSGSSYNEQFF	TGTGCCAGCAGCACCCCTAGCGGGAGCTCCTACAATGAGCAGTTCTTC
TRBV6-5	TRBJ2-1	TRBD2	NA	CASSYPGTNEQFF	TGTGCCAGCAGTTACCCAGGGACTAACGAGCAGTTCTTC
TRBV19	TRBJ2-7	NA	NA	CASSRGFSYEQYF	TGTGCCAGTAGTCGGGGATTCTCCTACGAGCAGTACTTC
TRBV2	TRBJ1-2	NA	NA	CASSQQGNYGYTF	TGTGCCAGCAGCCAACAGGGTAACTATGGCTACACCTTC
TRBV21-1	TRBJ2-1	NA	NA	CASSAGPEQFF	TGTGCCAGCAGCGCGGGACCCGAGCAGTTCTTC
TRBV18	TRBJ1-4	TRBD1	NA	CASSPRDSNEKLFF	TGTGCCAGCTCACCACGGGACAGCAATGAAAAACTGTTTTTT
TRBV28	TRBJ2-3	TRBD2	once	CASSFGSGGKLLGYF	TGTGCCAGCAGTTTTGGTAGCGGGGGGAAACTACTGGGGTATTTT
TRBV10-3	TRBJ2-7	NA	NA	CAISPRLGTYEQYF	TGTGCCATCAGCCCCCGACTAGGGACCTACGAGCAGTACTTC
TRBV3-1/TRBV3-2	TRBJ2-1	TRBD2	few	CASSLGTTQQFF	TGTGCCAGCAGCCTCGGGACTACGCAGCAGTTCTTC
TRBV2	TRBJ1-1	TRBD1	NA	CASSGTGGVFTEAFF	TGTGCCAGCAGTGGGACAGGGGGTGTGTTCACTGAAGCTTTCTTT